One and the same sample provided the 17 T cell receptor beta chains below, sequenced in a study of regulatory T cells in long-lasting Graves disease. Documented time point: newly diagnosed GD, antithyroid drugs for less than 3 months. PBMCs were the source of the RNA used for TCR sequencing. Investigators prepared the TCR beta libraries by applying iRepertoire HTBI primers and Arm-PCR of CDR3 regions. TCRdb ran MiXCR on the multiplex PCR reads and lists one entry per CDR3 protein. The sample yields 530,000 or so distinct CDR3 sequences, 13% seen once. These data also formed part of another study, on T cells in Graves' hyperthyroidism and ophthalmopathy.

The sample here was peripheral blood mononuclear cells (PBMCs), taken at new diagnosis, from a patient treated with antithyroid drugs. The receptors originated from a man between 25 and 39 years old with Graves disease.

The chain has TRBV19 and TRBJ2-7; D is ambiguous. Trimming took 3 bases from V and 5 from J, leaving 8 bases between them. In germline, CDR1 is LNHDA, CDR2 SQIVND (reference sequence). This CDR3 is built from 12 residues. The CDR3 here is CASSMGFDEQYF. CDR3 nucleotide sequence: TGTGCCAGTAGTATGGGGTTTGACGAGCAGTACTTC.

This clonotype was observed many times. V gene TRBV2 combines with J gene TRBJ2-7; D uncertain. The germline gives CDR1 SNHLY, CDR2 FYNNEI. Trimming pared 6 bases from V and 6 bases from J, leaving 15 bases between. CDR3 length: 13 amino acids. CDR3 in amino acids: CASSEPESPEQYF. CDR3 in DNA: TGTGCCAGCAGCGAACCCGAATCCCCCGAGCAGTACTTC.

This sequence joins TRBV18 and TRBJ2-7; D unresolved. CDR1 KGHSH and CDR2 LQKENI come from the germline V gene. V was pared by 1 base and J by 6 bases, with 10 bases between. CDR3 size: 13 residues. The CDR3 sequence is CASSPLVTGEQYF. The CDR3 DNA sequence: TGTGCCAGCTCACCACTGGTAACCGGCGAGCAGTACTTC.

Points on this clonotype: This may be a read error: a much more frequent sequence differs by one nucleotide. The chain combines TRBV13 with TRBJ1-2; a weak D match, TRBD1 (6 bases). The ends were cut back, 5 bases at V and 1 base at J, with 17 bases in the middle. CDR1 and CDR2 (germline): PRHDT, FYEKMQ (reference sequence). CDR3 size: 16 residues. CDR3 sequence (DNA): TGTGCCAGCAGCGGATACCGGACAGCTAATAACTATGGCTACACCTTC. It specifies CASSGYRTANNYGYTF.

The gene calls are TRBV29-1 and TRBJ2-7; D may be TRBD1 or TRBD2 (5 bases each). The CDR3 extends over 13 amino acids. Looked up from germline, CDR1 is SQVTM and CDR2 is ANQGSEA. Trimming stripped 3 bases from V and 2 bases from J, with 11 bases between. The CDR3 DNA reads as TGCAGCGTTGAGGGACCCTTAACCTACGAGCAGTACTTC. Encoded protein: CSVEGPLTYEQYF.

Details on this clonotype: A far larger clone is off by one base, so a read error is likely. The chain uses TRBV2 and TRBJ2-1, with TRBD2 as a possible D gene (5 bases). Germline V gives CDR1 SNHLY, CDR2 FYNNEI. CDR3 length: 15 amino acids. The CDR3 reads CTSSLGRGSYNEQFF. The CDR3 DNA is TGTACCAGCAGTTTAGGAAGAGGGTCCTACAATGAGCAGTTCTTC.

As regards this clonotype: This may come from a read error, since a much larger clone is one base off. V usage is TRBV3-1 and J usage is TRBJ2-1, with a weak D call TRBD1 (7 bases). Trimming removed 5 bases at V and 8 bases at J, with 16 bases between. The CDR3 is 14 residues long. The germline V gene has CDR1 LGHDT and CDR2 YNNKEL (reference sequence). In DNA, the CDR3 is TGTGCCAGCAGCTCACGACTAGGGGGCGATGAGCAGTTCTTC. It specifies CASSSRLGGDEQFF.

This clonotype was detected ten times or more. This chain uses TRBV7-8 with TRBJ2-3; 11 nucleotides line up with TRBD2. The CDR3 contains 14 residues. Germline V lookup: CDR1 SGHVS, CDR2 FQNEAQ. J lost 9 bases, V lost 1 base, and 3 bases had no gene match. CDR3 nucleotide sequence: TGTGCCAGCAGCTTAGTACTAGCGGGAGACACGCAGTATTTT. Its protein is CASSLVLAGDTQYF. The entire variable domain, with the rest obtained from reference TRBV7-8 and TRBJ2-3, is as follows: GAGVSQSPRYKVAKRGQDVALRCDPISGHVSLFWYQQALGQGPEFLTYFQNEAQLDKSGLPSDRFFAERPEGSVSTLKIQRTQQEDSAVYLCASSLVLAGDTQYFGPGTRLTVL.

This clonotype came up a few times. This chain uses TRBV20-1 with TRBJ2-1, with D possibly TRBD2 on 6 matching bases. There are 12 residues in the CDR3. V was clipped by 4 bases and J by 10 bases, with 14 bases between them. Looked up from germline, CDR1 is DFQATT and CDR2 is SNEGSKA (reference sequence). Here the CDR3 DNA reads TGCAGTGCTAACCGGGACTTTCCGGAGCAGTTCTTC. It yields the protein CSANRDFPEQFF.

This clonotype occurred many times. The rearrangement uses TRBV5-1 and TRBJ1-2; D uncertain. CDR1 is SGHRS and CDR2 is YFSETQ in the germline V gene. V was shortened by 4 bases and J by 5 bases, with 15 bases between the two germline ends. CDR3 size: 14 residues. The CDR3 reads CASSAAKGKYGYTF. CDR3 bases: TGCGCCAGCAGCGCCGCGAAGGGAAAGTATGGCTACACCTTC.

This clonotype appeared many times. This chain connects TRBV10-1 to TRBJ2-3; a weak D match, TRBD2 (6 bases). There are 18 residues in the CDR3. V was cut by 0 bases and J by 5 bases, with 21 bases left in between. The V gene's germline CDR1 is WNHNN and CDR2 SYGVQD (reference sequence). CDR3 sequence (DNA): TGCGCCAGCAGTGAGTCGGTTAGTAGCGGCGGATGGAGAGATACGCAGTATTTT. Translated: CASSESVSSGGWRDTQYF.

In its sample, this clonotype was seen many times. The J gene is TRBJ1-4, the V gene TRBV11-2; a possible D gene is TRBD1 (5 bases). Looked up from germline, CDR1 is SGHAT and CDR2 is FQNNGV. The CDR3 has 14 residues. The V end lost 0 bases, the J end lost 10 bases, and 12 bases lay between the germline ends. The CDR3 DNA sequence: TGTGCCAGCAGCTTAGATCTGGGGGAGGGAAAACTGTTTTTT. Translation: CASSLDLGEGKLFF.

This clonotype was seen only a few times. This chain joins TRBV2 and TRBJ2-6; D is undetermined. The CDR3 sequence is 17 residues long. Trimming shortened V by 8 bases and J by 0 bases, and 17 bases separated the two germline ends. Germline V lookup: CDR1 SNHLY, CDR2 FYNNEI. This CDR3 is CASVPSHDTSGANVLTF. The DNA for the CDR3 is TGTGCCAGCGTACCCTCCCACGACACCTCTGGGGCCAACGTCCTGACTTTC.

This clonotype was observed a handful of times. CDR3 region: CAWSQASEQYF. The DNA for the CDR3 is TGTGCCTGGTCCCAGGCGAGTGAGCAGTACTTC. The chain has TRBV30 and TRBJ2-7, with D hard to call. The CDR3 length is 11 residues. The germline V gene encodes CDR1 GTSNPN and CDR2 SVGIG (reference sequence). V lost 5 bases and J 7 bases, leaving 12 bases between the germline ends.

This clonotype turned up a few times. J is TRBJ2-1 and V is TRBV28; a possible D gene is TRBD2 (5 bases). Trimming removed 7 bases at V and 10 bases at J, with 14 bases between. The CDR3 contains 12 residues. The germline gives CDR1 MDHEN, CDR2 SYDVKM. The DNA of the CDR3 is TGTGCCAGCACCTCGGAGGACTGGGAGCAGTTCTTC. It encodes CASTSEDWEQFF.

This clonotype was seen a few times. The rearrangement uses TRBV27 and TRBJ2-7; 9 bases are shared with TRBD1. This CDR3 has 16 amino acids. Trimming cost V 6 bases and J 6 bases; bases outside gene matches: 15. Looked up from germline, CDR1 is MNHEY and CDR2 is SMNVEV (reference sequence). The CDR3 is CASRPRPTGGAREQYF. CDR3 bases: TGTGCCAGCAGACCCCGGCCTACAGGGGGCGCCCGCGAGCAGTACTTC.

The chain has TRBV15 and TRBJ1-5; D is possibly TRBD1 (6 bases). This CDR3 region has 16 residues. V gave up 0 bases and J gave up 9 bases, with 18 bases separating them. Germline V lookup: CDR1 LNHNV, CDR2 YYDKDF (reference sequence). CDR3 amino acids: CATSRELGGGSWPQHF. CDR3 DNA sequence: TGTGCCACCAGCAGAGAGCTGGGGGGCGGATCATGGCCCCAGCATTTT. Full variable domain (outside the CDR3, taken from reference TRBV15 and TRBJ1-5): DAMVIQNPRYQVTQFGKPVTLSCSQTLNHNVMYWYQQKSSQAPKLLFHYYDKDFNNEADTPDNFQSRRPNTSFCFLDIRSPGLGDTAMYLCATSRELGGGSWPQHFGDGTRLSIL.